A selection of T cell receptor beta chains follows, all from one sample in a study of blood T cell repertoires in COVID-19. TCRdb keeps only in-frame clones here, not all; method: immunoSEQ multiplex PCR. The data hold approximately 250,000 clones, with around 80% observed a single time. The material sequenced was peripheral blood. All receptors derive from a man aged 35 to 55 who had recovered from COVID-19. Both conserved end residues are part of each CDR3. D genes are given only for firm matches. The size entry is marked missing in some rows and otherwise reads once, few, many or a size class.

d_call j_call cdr3_length v_call clone_size cdr3_nt cdr3_aa
NA TRBJ2-7 13 TRBV7-2 few TGTGCCAGCAGCTTAGCGTATCTCAGAGAGCAGTACTTC CASSLAYLREQYF
NA TRBJ1-1 16 TRBV7-8 once TGTGCCAGCAGCGTAGATTGGCGGCCAGGGGACACTGAAGCTTTCTTT CASSVDWRPGDTEAFF
TRBD1 TRBJ2-7 14 TRBV2 NA TGTGCCAGCGGGACAGGGGGTATAGAGTACGAGCAGTACTTC CASGTGGIEYEQYF
TRBD1 TRBJ2-4 14 TRBV19 NA TGTGCCAGTAGTCGACAGGGCGGTCGAAACATTCAGTACTTC CASSRQGGRNIQYF
TRBD1 TRBJ1-6 16 TRBV18 NA TGTGCCAGCTCAGCCGACTCAGGGGGCGCGAATTCACCCCTCCACTTT CASSADSGGANSPLHF
NA TRBJ1-1 14 TRBV3-1/TRBV3-2 few TGTGCCAGCAGCCAACTTGCGGGTTACACTGAAGCTTTCTTT CASSQLAGYTEAFF
NA TRBJ1-2 15 TRBV4-3 NA TGCGCCAGCAGCCAAGATCCCGGAGGAACCTATGGCTACACCTTC CASSQDPGGTYGYTF
NA TRBJ1-5 14 TRBV19 NA TGTGCCAGTAGTACCCGACAGTATGGGCAGCCCCAGCATTTT CASSTRQYGQPQHF
TRBD1 TRBJ1-1 15 TRBV6-1 NA TGTGCCAGCAGTGAACTAGGGGGCGCGGACACTGAAGCTTTCTTT CASSELGGADTEAFF
TRBD2 TRBJ2-2 14 TRBV29-1 NA TGCAGCGTTTCCCCTAGCGGGAACACCGGGGAGCTGTTTTTT CSVSPSGNTGELFF
NA TRBJ2-2 16 TRBV11-2 NA TGTGCCAGCAGCCAAGAGAAGGGGATGAACACCGGGGAGCTGTTTTTT CASSQEKGMNTGELFF
NA TRBJ1-5 15 TRBV19 NA TGTGCCAGTAGGCGGCCGACAGACCCGGGCCAGCCCCAGCATTTT CASRRPTDPGQPQHF
TRBD1 TRBJ1-1 17 TRBV14 NA TGTGCCAGCAGCCGGGAGCCAGGGGGCGAGTTTAGGACTGAAGCTTTCTTT CASSREPGGEFRTEAFF
TRBD1 TRBJ2-3 17 TRBV6-6 NA TGTGCCAGCAGTCGACGACAGGGTTGGGTTGGCACAGATACGCAGTATTTT CASSRRQGWVGTDTQYF
NA TRBJ1-6 14 TRBV2 NA TGTGCCAGCAGCCAGGGACACCGTAATTCACCCCTCCACTTT CASSQGHRNSPLHF
TRBD1 TRBJ1-2 14 TRBV30 NA TGTGCCTGGCTCCCGCAGGGGGCAGGCTATGGCTACACCTTC CAWLPQGAGYGYTF
NA TRBJ1-2 14 TRBV2 few TGTGCCAGCACTGAACAGGGATCTAACTATGGCTACACCTTC CASTEQGSNYGYTF
TRBD1 TRBJ2-2 15 TRBV11-2 NA TGTGCCAGCAGCTCATTACAGGGGGCGATCGGGGAGCTGTTTTTT CASSSLQGAIGELFF
NA TRBJ2-7 16 TRBV21-1 NA TGTGCCAGCAGCAAAGCGTTCCCAGACAGCTCCTACGAGCAGTACTTC CASSKAFPDSSYEQYF
NA TRBJ1-6 18 TRBV30 NA TGTGCCTGCGAACCCCTGGGCATTCAGAGCTCCTATAATTCACCCCTCCACTTT CACEPLGIQSSYNSPLHF
NA TRBJ2-3 14 TRBV6-5 NA TGTGCCAGCAGTTGGGTGACAGGCACAGATACGCAGTATTTT CASSWVTGTDTQYF
TRBD2 TRBJ2-3 16 TRBV11-2 few TGTGCCAGCAGCCGAGGGGGACTAGCATCTTCAGATACGCAGTATTTT CASSRGGLASSDTQYF
NA TRBJ1-2 14 TRBV5-1 NA TGCGCCAGCAGCTCCCGCGGGACGGTCTATGGCTACACCTTC CASSSRGTVYGYTF
NA TRBJ2-6 15 TRBV5-4 NA TGTGCCAGCAGCTTGTTACACTCTGGGGCCAACGTCCTGACTTTC CASSLLHSGANVLTF
NA TRBJ2-3 17 TRBV3-1/TRBV3-2 NA TGTGCCAGCAGCCAACGGGTGGGCGGGGCTAGCACAGATACGCAGTATTTT CASSQRVGGASTDTQYF
TRBD1 TRBJ1-6 15 TRBV5-1 NA TGCGCCAGCAGCAAGGGGACAGGGGGCAGTTCACCCCTCCACTTT CASSKGTGGSSPLHF
TRBD1 TRBJ2-4 15 TRBV7-9 once TGTGCCAGCAGCTCCGTGGGAGACAGGGCGGACATTCAGTACTTC CASSSVGDRADIQYF
NA TRBJ2-5 14 TRBV2 NA TGTGCCAGCAGTGAAGTGTCCCCGCAAGAGACCCAGTACTTC CASSEVSPQETQYF
NA TRBJ1-2 13 TRBV7-2 NA TGTGCCAGCAGTTTAGACTATCTCCGTGGCTACACCTTC CASSLDYLRGYTF
NA TRBJ1-2 13 TRBV2 NA TGTGCCAGCAGGCCGGGACTGAAAGGCGACTACACCTTC CASRPGLKGDYTF
NA TRBJ2-7 14 TRBV27 NA TGTGCCAGCAGTCCCTTCTGGACAGCCTACGAGCAGTACTTC CASSPFWTAYEQYF
NA TRBJ1-1 15 TRBV5-1 NA TGCGCCAGCAGCTTGGGACAGACCCCGAACACTGAAGCTTTCTTT CASSLGQTPNTEAFF
TRBD2 TRBJ2-2 17 TRBV15 NA TGTGCCACCAGCCGACCTCCCCAGCGGGGGGGGACCGGGGAGCTGTTTTTT CATSRPPQRGGTGELFF
NA TRBJ1-2 15 TRBV5-7 NA TGTGCCAGCAGGCCTCAGGGGCGGCGGTACTATGGCTACACCTTC CASRPQGRRYYGYTF